This T cell receptor beta chain was captured by sequencing in a study of shared T cell receptors in the human thymus. The length of the CDR3 is 17 residues. CDR1 is SQVTM and CDR2 is ANQGSEA in the germline V gene. Trimming removed 8 bases from V and 0 bases from J, with 24 bases in between. Method: immunoSEQ multiplex PCR; TCRdb's copy keeps in-frame clones and lacks some. The sample has about 540,000 clones, about 80% seen once. The data were also submitted as part of a second study, on human thymus T cells. That source adds: Donors were healthy Finnish infants having corrective surgery for congenital heart defects. The thymus was resected at corrective cardiac surgery. Related work found strong thymic repertoire overlap between unrelated individuals.

This sequence was found in a boy less than two years old with a congenital heart defect. J is TRBJ2-3 and V is TRBV29-1; possibly TRBD1 for D (6 bases). Sequencing was done on a sample of thymocytes. The CDR3 spells CSLLGSAYRASTDTQYF. The CDR3 nucleotides read TGCAGCTTGTTGGGGTCCGCATACAGGGCTAGCACAGATACGCAGTATTTT.